This passage covers 9 T cell receptor beta chains from one sample sequenced in a study of cytomegalovirus exposure and HLA in healthy donors. The assay was immunoSEQ multiplex PCR, and TCRdb's table has in-frame clones only and misses some. The data show 150,000 or so clones, over 90% seen once. The sequenced material came from PBMCs. The origin of the receptors is a man aged 18 to 29 in good health and CMV-seropositive.

The V gene is TRBV29-1, the J gene TRBJ1-1; TRBD1 might be the D (5 bases). CDR1 SQVTM and CDR2 ANQGSEA come from the germline V gene. The CDR3 contains 14 residues. V lost 6 bases to trimming and J lost 0 bases, with 14 bases between them. CDR3 coding DNA: TGCAGCGTCGACGGACAAACTCTGAACACTGAAGCTTTCTTT. This translates into CSVDGQTLNTEAFF. Combining the CDR3 with reference TRBV29-1 and TRBJ1-1 gives the whole variable domain SAVISQKPSRDICQRGTSLTIQCQVDSQVTMMFWYRQQPGQSLTLIATANQGSEATYESGFVIDKFPISRPNLTFSTLTVSNMSPEDSSIYLCSVDGQTLNTEAFFGQGTRLTVV.

V gene TRBV9 combines with J gene TRBJ2-1; 9 bases map to TRBD2. The CDR3 is 16 residues long. The germline V gene has CDR1 SGDLS and CDR2 YYNGEE. Germline trimming cut 0 bases from V and 6 bases from J; bases unmatched to any gene: 7. The CDR3 coding sequence is TGTGCCAGCAGCGTAGGCGGGAGGGCCGATTTCAATGAGCAGTTCTTC. It translates to CASSVGGRADFNEQFF.

The chain is built from TRBV12-1 and TRBJ2-1; the table names TRBD2, a call not compared with the DNA. TRBV12-1 is a known pseudogene. CDR3 size: 21 residues. The CDR3 bases are TGTGCCAGCAGCCCCCGGACTAGCGGGAGTTTTGAGTTAGTTGCGTACAATGAGCAGTTCTTC. Its translation: CASSPRTSGSFELVAYNEQFF.

The chain has TRBV27 and TRBJ2-1; 14 bases map to TRBD2. Germline V CDR1 and CDR2: MNHEY, SMNVEV (reference sequence). This CDR3 spans 14 amino acids. The V and J ends lost 7 bases and 10 bases, in that order; junction bases with no gene match: 6. The DNA of the CDR3 is TGTGCCAGCAACAAGGGACTAGCGGGGGACGAGCAGTTCTTC. This translates into CASNKGLAGDEQFF.

The V call is TRBV10-3, the J call TRBJ2-1, with 10 nucleotides matching TRBD2. CDR1 and CDR2 (germline): ENHRY, SYGVKD. The CDR3 runs 17 residues. The V segment lost 6 bases and the J segment 2 bases; nucleotides outside the gene matches: 10. DNA for the CDR3: TGTGCCATCAGAACAGAGCCCGGGACTAGCGCCTACAATGAGCAGTTCTTC. Amino acid sequence: CAIRTEPGTSAYNEQFF.

This clone was picked up a small number of times. The chain couples TRBV19 to TRBJ1-5; D gene uncertain. Germline V gene data show CDR1 as LNHDA and CDR2 as SQIVND (reference sequence). V was clipped by 5 bases and J by 0 bases, with 8 bases between them. The CDR3 has 14 residues. CDR3 sequence reads: CASSVWSSNQPQHF. CDR3 coding DNA: TGTGCCAGTAGTGTCTGGAGTAGCAATCAGCCCCAGCATTTT.

V is TRBV5-6 and J is TRBJ2-3, with a weak D call TRBD1 (5 bases). This CDR3 is 18 amino acids long. Per the germline V gene, CDR1 is SGHDT and CDR2 is YYEEEE. With 0 bases removed from V and 0 bases from J, the gap between germline ends came to 17 bases. The CDR3 reads CASSLAGAGPASTDTQYF. For the CDR3, the DNA is TGTGCCAGCAGCTTGGCCGGAGCAGGGCCTGCTAGCACAGATACGCAGTATTTT.

The rearrangement joins TRBV14 to TRBJ2-2, with D uncertain. V gave up 0 bases and J gave up 10 bases, with 9 bases separating them. The CDR3 consists of 13 residues. The germline V gene has CDR1 SGHDN and CDR2 FVKESK. CDR3 DNA: TGTGCCAGCAGCCAAGATCCCGACACGGAGCTGTTTTTT. Translating it yields CASSQDPDTELFF. The full variable domain, in which reference TRBV14 and TRBJ2-2 provide the parts outside the CDR3, is EAGVTQFPSHSVIEKGQTVTLRCDPISGHDNLYWYRRVMGKEIKFLLHFVKESKQDESGMPNNRFLAERTGGTYSTLKVQPAELEDSGVYFCASSQDPDTELFFGEGSRLTVL.

The V and J genes are TRBV19 and TRBJ2-7, with 9 nucleotides matching TRBD1. V was clipped by 8 bases and J by 2 bases; unmatched bases: 10. The CDR3 runs to 15 residues. In germline, CDR1 is LNHDA, CDR2 SQIVND (reference sequence). This chain's CDR3 is CASALTGGPTYEQYF. DNA of the CDR3: TGTGCCAGTGCCTTAACAGGGGGCCCCACCTACGAGCAGTACTTC.